The 16 T cell receptor beta chains listed next were all sequenced from one sample in a study of blood T cell repertoires in COVID-19. Repertoires were generated with immunoSEQ multiplex PCR, while TCRdb's copy carries only in-frame clones and drops some. This sample has approximately 94,000 clones; approximately 90% occur once, and the top ten carry approximately 4.8%. The specimen was peripheral blood. The receptor source for this set is a woman older than 75 with active COVID-19.

The chain couples TRBV28 to TRBJ1-5, with a possible D match to TRBD1 (5 bases). The CDR3 covers 14 residues. Looked up from germline, CDR1 is MDHEN and CDR2 is SYDVKM. V was shortened by 2 bases and J by 7 bases, with 12 bases between the two germline ends. CDR3 loop: CASSLEGARQPQHF. The CDR3 region has the DNA TGTGCCAGCAGTTTAGAAGGGGCCAGACAGCCCCAGCATTTT.

The chain links TRBV28 to TRBJ1-2, with D unclear. Germline loops: CDR1 MDHEN, CDR2 SYDVKM. The V and J ends lost 6 bases and 4 bases respectively, with 12 bases between them. This CDR3 is built from 13 residues. Here the CDR3 DNA reads TGTGCCAGCAGCTTCGAACCTAGCTATGGCTACACCTTC. Translation: CASSFEPSYGYTF.

The J gene is TRBJ2-4, the V gene TRBV30; D may be TRBD1 (6 bases). From germline, CDR1 is GTSNPN and CDR2 SVGIG (reference sequence). This CDR3 contains 13 residues. V gave up 3 bases and J gave up 10 bases, with 16 bases separating them. Here the CDR3 DNA reads TGTGCCTGGAGCGCATCGGACAGAACTATTCAGTACTTC. Residues: CAWSASDRTIQYF.

V gene TRBV15 combines with J gene TRBJ2-1; D ambiguous. V gave up 1 base and J gave up 8 bases, with 9 bases separating them. The CDR3 covers 13 residues. The germline gives CDR1 LNHNV, CDR2 YYDKDF (reference sequence). The chain's CDR3 is CATSRVYSHEQFF. The DNA of the CDR3 is TGTGCCACCAGCAGAGTATATAGCCATGAGCAGTTCTTC.

This sequence joins TRBV3-1 (or the pseudogene TRBV3-2) and TRBJ2-2, with a possible D match to TRBD1 (6 bases). Germline CDR1 reads LGHDT; CDR2 reads YNNKEL (reference sequence). This CDR3 is 16 amino acids long. V dropped 3 bases and J dropped 4 bases, with 15 bases sitting between them. CDR3 coding DNA: TGTGCCAGCAGCCAGGGACATCCGACTCCCACCGGGGAGCTGTTTTTT. This encodes CASSQGHPTPTGELFF.

The chain links TRBV5-5 to TRBJ2-5; 10 positions agree with TRBD2. This CDR3 has 16 amino acids. The J segment lost 4 bases and the V segment lost 3 bases, leaving 9 bases of the junction unmatched. Germline-derived CDR1 and CDR2 are SGHKS and YYEKEE (reference sequence). As DNA, the CDR3 is TGTGCCAGCAGCTGGGGACTAGCGCTAAAGGTAGAGACCCAGTACTTC. Its translation is CASSWGLALKVETQYF.

The rearrangement links TRBV28 to TRBJ2-1, with 8 bases fitting TRBD2. CDR3 length: 19 amino acids. V trimming: 3 bases; J trimming: 12 bases; junction bases outside the gene matches: 25. Looked up from germline, CDR1 is MDHEN and CDR2 is SYDVKM. CDR3 coding DNA: TGTGCCAGCAGTTTTCCCACCTCCTTTACTAGCGGCATGCCAATTGGGCAGTTCTTC. Protein: CASSFPTSFTSGMPIGQFF.

This chain links TRBV7-2 with TRBJ2-1, with D possibly matching TRBD2 (5 bases). Trimming took off 2 bases at V and 6 bases at J, with 8 bases between the two ends. Germline loops: CDR1 SGHTA, CDR2 FQGNSA. This CDR3 contains 13 residues. CDR3 nucleotide sequence: TGTGCCAGCAGCTTACTCCTAGCCAATGAGCAGTTCTTC. Translated, it gives CASSLLLANEQFF. Complete variable domain (other parts from reference TRBV7-2 and TRBJ2-1): GAGVSQSPSNKVTEKGKDVELRCDPISGHTALYWYRQSLGQGLEFLIYFQGNSAPDKSGLPSDRFSAERTGGSVSTLTIQRTQQEDSAVYLCASSLLLANEQFFGPGTRLTVL.

The V and J genes are TRBV20-1 and TRBJ1-2; D gene uncertain. The germline V gene encodes CDR1 DFQATT and CDR2 SNEGSKA (reference sequence). This CDR3 is 9 amino acids long. V lost 7 bases and J lost 8, with 8 bases in between. Written as DNA, the CDR3 is TGCAGTGTCGGAGAGGGCTACACCTTC. It encodes CSVGEGYTF.

The chain uses TRBV6-1 and TRBJ2-1; D perhaps matches TRBD2 (6 bases). V was cut by 2 bases and J by 6 bases, with 17 bases left in between. CDR3 size: 16 residues. Per germline, CDR1 MNHNS and CDR2 SASEGT. The CDR3 nucleotides read TGTGCCAGCAGTGAAATCGGAAGCGGGTACGCCAATGAGCAGTTCTTC. Protein: CASSEIGSGYANEQFF.

This clone was counted between two and nine times. The CDR3 coding sequence is TGTGCCAGCAGTTCCGACAGGGACTATGGCTACACCTTC. Translating it yields CASSSDRDYGYTF. The chain carries TRBV28 and TRBJ1-2; TRBD1 agrees at 7 bases. The germline V gene has CDR1 MDHEN and CDR2 SYDVKM. The V gene end was trimmed by 4 bases and the J gene end by 3 bases; junction bases not matched to a gene: 2. This CDR3 has 13 amino acids.

The rearrangement links TRBV5-1 to TRBJ2-1; 8 bases line up with TRBD2. This CDR3 is 14 amino acids long. Germline V gene lookup returns CDR1 SGHRS and CDR2 YFSETQ. The V gene end was trimmed by 2 bases and the J gene end by 5 bases; junction bases not matched to a gene: 3. CDR3 bases: TGCGCCAGCAGCTTTGCGGGAGGAGACAATGAGCAGTTCTTC. Encoded protein: CASSFAGGDNEQFF.

The chain has TRBV5-1 and TRBJ2-7, with 11 bases identical to TRBD1. The V gene's germline CDR1 is SGHRS and CDR2 YFSETQ. V shed 3 bases, J shed 2 bases, and the junction held 1 base outside the gene matches. The length of the CDR3 is 14 residues. The CDR3 DNA follows: TGCGCCAGCAGCTCGGGACAGGGGGCCTACGAGCAGTACTTC. Protein sequence: CASSSGQGAYEQYF.

Points on this clone: The junction shows a germline mismatch at one end, possibly a read error. The genes are TRBV7-7 and TRBJ1-1; TRBD1 might be the D (5 bases). The germline V gene encodes CDR1 SSHAT and CDR2 FNYEAQ (reference sequence). The CDR3 consists of 14 residues. The CDR3 bases are TGTGCTAGCAGCCCCCTAGACAGGAACACTGAAGCTTTCTTT. It specifies CASSPLDRNTEAFF.

The genes are TRBV10-3 and TRBJ2-5; 8 positions match TRBD2. Germline-derived CDR1 and CDR2 are ENHRY and SYGVKD. The CDR3 is 16 residues long. With 9 bases clipped from V and 5 bases from J, the junction kept 17 bases outside the gene matches. The DNA of the CDR3 is TGTGCCATTAGTCCTGGAACTAGCGGTCCGGTGGAGACCCAGTACTTC. Its translation is CAISPGTSGPVETQYF.

This rearrangement joins TRBV5-1 to TRBJ1-1; TRBD1 agrees at 10 bases. CDR3 length: 14 residues. CDR1 SGHRS and CDR2 YFSETQ come from the germline V gene. Losses at the gene ends were 5 bases for V and 4 bases for J; bases not matched to a gene: 5. CDR3 loop: CASSNGDRGTEAFF. For the CDR3, the DNA is TGCGCCAGCAGTAATGGGGACAGGGGCACTGAAGCTTTCTTT.